This paragraph covers one T cell receptor (beta chain) sequence. This sample is part of a study of shared clonotypes between healthy human individuals. Germline V lookup: CDR1 GTSNPN, CDR2 SVGIG (reference sequence). V lost 1 base to trimming and J lost 8 bases, with 20 bases between them. This CDR3 comprises 15 residues. Naive-designated CD8 cells lacked CD45RO, were positively enriched for CCR7, and omitted terminally differentiated effector memory CD45RA+ cells. TCRdb keeps only in-frame clones here, not all; method: immunoSEQ multiplex PCR. The table shows about 2.1 million clones, with just under 95% occurring only once.

The sequence was obtained from a man aged 18 to 35 in good health. Some clones in this sample may be carry-over from other donors' samples. Sequenced sample: naive CD8+ T cells from PBMCs. The V and J genes are TRBV30 and TRBJ1-2; possibly TRBD1 for D (6 bases). The chain's CDR3 is CAWSDDAGDARGYTF. The CDR3 coding sequence is TGTGCCTGGAGTGACGATGCAGGGGACGCGCGAGGCTACACCTTC.